The entry below describes one T cell receptor (beta chain). Antigen specificity is unknown. The assay was immunoSEQ multiplex PCR, and TCRdb's table has in-frame clones only and misses some. The profile shows 120,000 or so clones, roughly 84% of them singletons. Germline-derived CDR1 and CDR2 are SGHRS and YFSETQ. This CDR3 has 14 residues. The V end was cut by 4 bases, the J end by 3 bases, with 13 bases between. The sample is drawn from a study of identifying expanded T cells in peripheral blood. Broader study findings: Approximately 2-week clone count variance significantly increased as total template count grew. Technical replicates showed about 1.1 changed clones; about 2 weeks 15 to 20; four weeks 19.

Healthy donors had no documented immune events, such as infections, while sampled. Sequencing was carried out using blood. This chain uses TRBV5-1 with TRBJ1-1; perhaps TRBD1 as D (5 bases). This sequence was found in a person aged 18 to 70 in good health. As DNA, the CDR3 is TGCGCCAGCAGCCCGGGACCTACAGACACTGAAGCTTTCTTT. It encodes CASSPGPTDTEAFF.